This T cell receptor (beta chain) was sequenced in a study of T cell clones after liver transplantation. Across the study: Samples came from ITN030ST, which attempted immunosuppression withdrawal within 2 years of liver transplantation. Whole-study findings and limits: Post-transplant time points were not standardized, so conclusions are preliminary.

The ends were cut back, 2 bases at V and 1 base at J, with 8 bases in the middle. This CDR3 is 15 amino acids long. Looked up from germline, CDR1 is MNHEY and CDR2 is SVGAGI. A note on this clone: Its antigen is unknown.

Assay used: immunoSEQ multiplex PCR; TCRdb lists only in-frame clones, some missing. The data contain some 9,200 clones, around 72% of them seen just once; the ten biggest clones take up roughly 23%. Material: CD8+ T cells from blood, obtained at the roughly 16-month timepoint. This TCR was recovered from a human patient who received a liver transplant. Some of the T cells might come from the graft donor. The V gene is TRBV6-5, the J gene TRBJ2-2; D unresolved. CDR3 bases: TGTGCCAGCAGTTACGACCAGCAGAACACCGGGGAGCTGTTTTTT. Protein: CASSYDQQNTGELFF.